This passage covers 27 T cell receptor beta chains from one sample sequenced in a study of cytomegalovirus exposure and HLA in healthy donors. In the PCR, 60 Vbeta and 13 Jbeta primers were used. TCRdb keeps only in-frame clones here, not all; method: immunoSEQ multiplex PCR. The sample lists under 200,000 clones; approximately 80% were seen once. The sequencing sample was made of PBMCs. These receptor sequences come from a young woman in good health and CMV-seronegative.

The J gene is TRBJ1-1, the V gene TRBV7-2; D ambiguous. Germline V CDR1 and CDR2: SGHTA, FQGNSA. V was trimmed by 1 base and J by 1 base, leaving 7 bases between them. The CDR3 length is 14 residues. The CDR3 DNA sequence: TGTGCCAGCAGCTTAGAGACGGGGAACACTGAAGCTTTCTTT. Its translation is CASSLETGNTEAFF.

This chain joins TRBV18 and TRBJ2-5, with 7 bases matching TRBD1. Germline V CDR1 and CDR2: KGHSH, LQKENI. V was clipped by 0 bases and J by 4 bases; unmatched bases: 8. The CDR3 covers 16 residues. The CDR3 DNA reads as TGTGCCAGCTCACCACCGGGCAGGGGGAATTTAGAGACCCAGTACTTC. It translates to CASSPPGRGNLETQYF.

The chain links TRBV5-4 to TRBJ2-7; 7 bases agree with TRBD1. The CDR3 contains 13 residues. Looked up from germline, CDR1 is SGHNT and CDR2 is YYREEE (reference sequence). The J segment lost 5 bases and the V segment lost 5 bases, leaving 7 bases of the junction unmatched. CDR3 loop: CASSTGTVDEQYF. The CDR3 nucleotides read TGTGCCAGCAGTACCGGGACAGTGGACGAGCAGTACTTC.

This clone occurred once. This rearrangement joins TRBV2 to TRBJ1-2, with D possibly TRBD1 on 6 matching bases. The V end was cut by 11 bases, the J end by 5 bases, with 15 bases between. Germline values: CDR1 SNHLY, CDR2 FYNNEI. The CDR3 is 12 residues long. The DNA of the CDR3 is TGTGCCGGCGCGGCAGGGGCATATGGCTACACCTTC. Amino acids: CAGAAGAYGYTF.

The gene calls are TRBV9 and TRBJ1-4; D is unclear. Germline V gene sequence: CDR1 SGDLS, CDR2 YYNGEE. Trimming took 0 bases from V and 6 from J, leaving 15 bases between them. This CDR3 spans 16 amino acids. The CDR3: CASSVGTRSPDEKLFF. The CDR3 DNA sequence: TGTGCCAGCAGCGTAGGAACGAGGAGCCCGGATGAAAAACTGTTTTTT. The full variable domain, completed using reference TRBV9 and TRBJ1-4, is DSGVTQTPKHLITATGQRVTLRCSPRSGDLSVYWYQQSLDQGLQFLIQYYNGEERAKGNILERFSAQQFPDLHSELNLSSLELGDSALYFCASSVGTRSPDEKLFFGSGTQLSVL.

The chain combines TRBV4-1 with TRBJ2-1, with D possibly being TRBD2 (6 bases). V lost 1 base to trimming and J lost 7 bases, with 17 bases between them. This CDR3 contains 16 residues. CDR1 and CDR2 (germline): MGHRA, YSYEKL. DNA of the CDR3: TGCGCCAGCAGCCAAGCCCCGCTAGCGAGAGAGAATGAGCAGTTCTTC. Amino acid sequence: CASSQAPLARENEQFF.

The chain carries TRBV10-3 and TRBJ2-4; 8 nucleotides line up with TRBD2. This CDR3 has 16 amino acids. The germline V gene encodes CDR1 ENHRY and CDR2 SYGVKD. V was clipped by 3 bases and J by 3 bases; unmatched bases: 7. The CDR3, as DNA: TGTGCCATCAGTGACATAGAGCGGGAGTACAAAAACATTCAGTACTTC. Protein sequence: CAISDIEREYKNIQYF.

The chain is built from TRBV4-3 and TRBJ2-2; 9 nucleotides match TRBD2. Losses at the gene ends were 2 bases for V and 1 base for J; bases not matched to a gene: 2. The length of the CDR3 is 16 residues. The germline gives CDR1 LGHNA, CDR2 YSLEER. The CDR3 DNA follows: TGCGCCAGCAGCCAACGGACTAGCGAGAACACCGGGGAGCTGTTTTTT. Its translation: CASSQRTSENTGELFF.

The chain links TRBV12-2 to TRBJ1-3; TRBD1, the table's D call, was not compared with the DNA. TRBV12-2 is listed as a pseudogene. The CDR3 has 16 residues. The CDR3 DNA reads TGTGCAAGTCGCTTAGCGACAGGGCACTCTGGAAACACCATATATTTT. This codes for CASRLATGHSGNTIYF.

The gene calls are TRBV10-3 and TRBJ1-5; 7 bases map to TRBD1. CDR3 length: 16 residues. Germline CDR1 is ENHRY and CDR2 is SYGVKD. V trimming: 0 bases; J trimming: 5 bases; junction bases outside the gene matches: 7. CDR3 region: CAISESGRGTDQPQHF. For the CDR3, the DNA is TGTGCCATCAGTGAGTCGGGCAGGGGGACCGATCAGCCCCAGCATTTT.

The table lists this clone with a few counts. V is TRBV6-6 and J is TRBJ1-5; weak D call: TRBD1 (5 bases). Germline CDR1 MNHNY, CDR2 SVGAGI (reference sequence). Trimming removed 5 bases from V and 7 bases from J, with 15 bases in between. CDR3 length equals 14 residues. This CDR3 reads CASSTAGRAQPQHF. CDR3 sequence (DNA): TGTGCCAGCAGTACCGCCGGCAGGGCACAGCCCCAGCATTTT.

J is TRBJ1-2 and V is TRBV28, with TRBD1 as a possible D gene (6 bases). Per the germline V gene, CDR1 is MDHEN and CDR2 is SYDVKM. The germline V and J ends were trimmed by 5 bases and 4 bases, with 11 bases remaining between them. CDR3 length equals 13 residues. This CDR3 is CASSPGQLYGYTF. CDR3 coding DNA: TGTGCCAGCAGTCCTGGACAGCTCTATGGCTACACCTTC.

The V gene is TRBV30, the J gene TRBJ1-2; unclear D gene. The V and J ends lost 7 bases and 8 bases respectively, with 14 bases between them. The CDR3 covers 11 residues. Germline V CDR1 and CDR2: GTSNPN, SVGIG (reference sequence). CDR3 DNA: TGTGCCTTCCCGGAGGATTGGGGCTACACCTTC. This translates into CAFPEDWGYTF.

This sequence joins TRBV19 and TRBJ1-5; D is unresolved. Germline assignment: CDR1 LNHDA and CDR2 SQIVND (reference sequence). The germline V and J ends were trimmed by 3 bases and 7 bases, with 7 bases remaining between them. The CDR3 length is 12 residues. As DNA, the CDR3 is TGTGCCAGTAGTATTCACGAGCAGCCCCAGCATTTT. Its translation is CASSIHEQPQHF.

The V call is TRBV18, the J call TRBJ2-7; no reliable D call. Germline CDR1 reads KGHSH; CDR2 reads LQKENI. Trimming removed 3 bases at V and 1 base at J, with 13 bases between. The CDR3 length is 15 residues. In DNA form, the CDR3 reads TGTGCCAGCTCACCCGGAGCCGCAGCATCCTACGAGCAGTACGTC. It specifies CASSPGAAASYEQYV.

V is TRBV11-2 and J is TRBJ2-7, with 12 bases matching TRBD2. CDR3 length: 15 residues. The junction had 3 bases not matched to a gene; V was cut back by 2 bases and J by 4 bases. CDR1 and CDR2 (germline): SGHAT, FQNNGV. The CDR3 region is CASSLYLAGGYEQYF. For the CDR3, the DNA is TGTGCCAGCAGCTTATATCTAGCGGGAGGGTACGAGCAGTACTTC. Together with reference TRBV11-2 and TRBJ2-7, the CDR3 gives the full variable domain: EAGVAQSPRYKIIEKRQSVAFWCNPISGHATLYWYQQILGQGPKLLIQFQNNGVVDDSQLPKDRFSAERLKGVDSTLKIQPAKLEDSAVYLCASSLYLAGGYEQYFGPGTRLTVT.

This chain connects TRBV9 to TRBJ2-3; a weak D match, TRBD2 (6 bases). The CDR3 loop spans 14 amino acids. From germline, CDR1 is SGDLS and CDR2 YYNGEE. The V end was cut by 0 bases, the J end by 6 bases, with 11 bases between. The CDR3 region has the DNA TGTGCCAGCAGCGTAGGCGAGGGGAGGGATACGCAGTATTTT. Protein product: CASSVGEGRDTQYF.

The chain is built from TRBV5-4 and TRBJ2-7; 11 positions match TRBD2. V lost 5 bases to trimming and J lost 4 bases; unmatched junction nucleotides: 8. Germline values: CDR1 SGHNT, CDR2 YYREEE (reference sequence). The CDR3 runs 15 residues. CDR3 DNA: TGTGCCAGCAGACTTAGCGGGGGGGATATGTACGAGCAGTACTTC. Translation: CASRLSGGDMYEQYF.

The chain recombines TRBV6-6 with TRBJ2-5; tentatively, D is TRBD2 (6 bases). The end of the DNA fits TRBJ2-7 better, so the J call may be wrong. The CDR3 contains 13 residues. Germline V lookup: CDR1 MNHNY, CDR2 SVGAGI (reference sequence). This CDR3 is CASSEGGFYEQYF. Written as DNA, the CDR3 is TGTGCCAGCAGTGAGGGAGGATTCTACGAGCAGTACTTC.

A word on this clone: At one boundary the junction diverges from the germline segment, which might be a read error. The V call is TRBV7-9, the J call TRBJ2-7; 8 bases map to TRBD2. The CDR3 spans 16 residues. CDR1 is SEHNR and CDR2 is FQNEAQ in the germline V gene (reference sequence). The DNA for the CDR3 is TGTTCCAGCAGCTTAGCGGGGAGCGGTTCCGGCTACGAGCAGTACTTC. Protein: CSSSLAGSGSGYEQYF.

The chain has TRBV28 and TRBJ2-3, with 8 bases fitting TRBD1. The junction had 9 bases not matched to a gene; V was cut back by 5 bases and J by 11 bases. The CDR3 runs to 13 residues. CDR1 is MDHEN, CDR2 SYDVKM, per germline. The CDR3: CASSPTGGSRQYF. The CDR3 nucleotides are TGTGCCAGCAGTCCCACAGGGGGATCTAGGCAGTATTTT.

This clone was found once. The chain couples TRBV27 to TRBJ2-6, with TRBD1 matching 9 bases. Germline V lookup: CDR1 MNHEY, CDR2 SMNVEV (reference sequence). V shed 9 bases, J shed 2 bases, and the junction held 5 bases outside the gene matches. This CDR3 spans 15 amino acids. CDR3 DNA sequence: TGTGCCAGACAGGGGGCGATGGCTGGGGCCAACGTCCTGACTTTC. This translates into CARQGAMAGANVLTF.

Notes on this clone: One end of the junction is discordant with germline, which a read error may explain. V and J are TRBV7-9 and TRBJ2-5; 8 positions agree with TRBD1. From germline, CDR1 is SEHNR and CDR2 FQNEAQ (reference sequence). The CDR3 runs to 13 residues. CDR3 protein: CSSSFGQGETQYF. In nucleotides, the CDR3 is TGTTCCAGCAGTTTTGGACAGGGCGAGACCCAGTACTTC.

This clone was seen just once. V and J are TRBV7-2 and TRBJ2-7; tentatively, D is TRBD2 (6 bases). V gave up 3 bases and J gave up 5 bases, with 11 bases separating them. CDR1 is SGHTA, CDR2 FQGNSA, per germline. The CDR3 runs to 13 residues. The CDR3 region has the DNA TGTGCCAGCAGCTTTGGGGACTTCGACGAGCAGTACGTC. This encodes CASSFGDFDEQYV.

The chain employs TRBV29-1 and TRBJ1-2; a possible D gene is TRBD1 (5 bases). The CDR3 consists of 15 residues. Germline loops: CDR1 SQVTM, CDR2 ANQGSEA. Trimming shortened V by 6 bases and J by 6 bases, and 23 bases separated the two germline ends. This CDR3 is CSVSGGGPIWDGYTF. CDR3 in DNA: TGCAGCGTCTCGGGGGGGGGTCCTATTTGGGATGGCTACACCTTC.

V is TRBV30 and J is TRBJ2-7; possible D gene TRBD2, 5 bases. The germline V gene has CDR1 GTSNPN and CDR2 SVGIG (reference sequence). Trimming removed 4 bases at V and 0 bases at J, with 7 bases between. This CDR3 spans 12 amino acids. For the CDR3, the DNA is TGTGCCTGGAAAGCGGACTCCTACGAGCAGTACTTC. Translated: CAWKADSYEQYF.

V usage is TRBV7-2 and J usage is TRBJ2-7, with D tentatively TRBD1 (6 bases). Trimming cost V 1 base and J 4 bases, with 14 bases left between them. Germline loops: CDR1 SGHTA, CDR2 FQGNSA. The CDR3 runs to 15 residues. In DNA form, the CDR3 reads TGTGCCAGCAGCTTAGAGGACAGACTCTCGTACGAGCAGTACGTC. This translates into CASSLEDRLSYEQYV.